This TCR beta chain was sequenced for a study of blood T cell repertoires in COVID-19. Background on the study: Acute-phase and convalescent COVID-19 samples originated in the United States, Italy and Spain.

The CDR3 contains 15 residues. The germline V gene has CDR1 SGHTA and CDR2 FQGNSA. The J segment lost 6 bases and the V segment lost 5 bases, leaving 5 bases of the junction unmatched. Per the original data handling: Reference gene primer amplification yielded estimated nucleated cell counts. The protocol was immunoSEQ multiplex PCR, while the TCRdb copy is restricted to in-frame clones and leaves out a portion. V and J calls plus clone size are reproduced from that table; the DNA served to infer D and trimming. The data contain about 180,000 clones, 89% of them singletons. The TCR comes from a young man who had recovered from COVID-19. V is TRBV7-2 and J is TRBJ2-2; 11 nucleotides agree with TRBD1. The source material was peripheral blood. This CDR3 reads CASSPSDRGPGELFF. The CDR3 DNA follows: TGTGCCAGCAGCCCGTCGGACAGGGGGCCCGGGGAGCTGTTTTTT.